Listed here are 5 T cell receptor beta chains from one sample, sequenced in a study of glioma-infiltrating T cells. The iRepertoire nested amplicon-rescue multiplex PCR amplified TCR alpha and beta CDR3s from RNA. In TCRdb, the multiplex PCR reads were re-called with MiXCR into one record per CDR3 protein. The data contain about 110,000 distinct CDR3 sequences, around 25% of them singletons. The sample was glioma tissue, nonneoplastic brain tissue, or PBMCs (not recorded which). These receptors were collected from a human donor with low-grade glioma or glioblastoma, undergoing nonglioma brain surgery, or in good health (not recorded which).

Details on this clonotype: A much bigger clone sits one base away, suggesting this may be a read error. This CDR3 fails to terminate in the conserved phenylalanine or tryptophan, so it likely reflects a read error. V gene TRBV6-1 combines with J gene TRBJ2-2, with D possibly TRBD2 on 5 matching bases. Trimming cost V 8 bases and J 3 bases, with 10 bases left between them. In germline, CDR1 is MNHNS, CDR2 SASEGT. The CDR3 consists of 13 residues. The chain's CDR3 is CASRRTDTGELFS. The DNA for the CDR3 is TGTGCCAGCCGGAGGACGGACACCGGGGAGCTGTTTTCT.

This clonotype has only a few counts. V gene TRBV9 combines with J gene TRBJ1-1, with a possible D match to TRBD1 (5 bases). The CDR3 has 13 amino acids. Trimming shortened V by 0 bases and J by 5 bases, and 8 bases separated the two germline ends. Germline V lookup: CDR1 SGDLS, CDR2 YYNGEE. The CDR3 nucleotides read TGTGCCAGCAGCGTAGTCGGGGCTACTGAAGCTTTCTTT. Encoded protein: CASSVVGATEAFF.

This clonotype was counted ten times or more. This chain uses TRBV10-3 with TRBJ1-3; D gene unclear. The CDR3 has 14 amino acids. Trimming shortened V by 3 bases and J by 5 bases, and 11 bases separated the two germline ends. Germline-derived CDR1 and CDR2 are ENHRY and SYGVKD. The CDR3 DNA is TGTGCCATCAGTGAAAGGAGCCCGAGAAACACCATATATTTT. Its protein is CAISERSPRNTIYF.

This clonotype was recorded a few times. The rearrangement uses TRBV30 and TRBJ1-1; D is perhaps TRBD1 (5 bases). V shed 2 bases and J shed 0 bases, with 7 bases lying between them. Germline CDR1 GTSNPN, CDR2 SVGIG (reference sequence). The CDR3 is 13 residues long. The CDR3, as DNA: TGTGCCTGGAGTAGGGGCATGAACACTGAAGCTTTCTTT. It translates to CAWSRGMNTEAFF.

The count of this clonotype is one. This chain links TRBV6-2 or TRBV6-3 with TRBJ1-2; tentative D call: TRBD1 (5 bases). The CDR3 extends over 15 amino acids. Germline assignment: CDR1 MNHEY and CDR2 SVGEGT. Trimming cost V 7 bases and J 7 bases, with 22 bases left between them. In nucleotides, the CDR3 is TGTGCCAGCACGGAGTTCCCTCGGGGGAAACGTGGCTACACCTTC. Translated: CASTEFPRGKRGYTF.